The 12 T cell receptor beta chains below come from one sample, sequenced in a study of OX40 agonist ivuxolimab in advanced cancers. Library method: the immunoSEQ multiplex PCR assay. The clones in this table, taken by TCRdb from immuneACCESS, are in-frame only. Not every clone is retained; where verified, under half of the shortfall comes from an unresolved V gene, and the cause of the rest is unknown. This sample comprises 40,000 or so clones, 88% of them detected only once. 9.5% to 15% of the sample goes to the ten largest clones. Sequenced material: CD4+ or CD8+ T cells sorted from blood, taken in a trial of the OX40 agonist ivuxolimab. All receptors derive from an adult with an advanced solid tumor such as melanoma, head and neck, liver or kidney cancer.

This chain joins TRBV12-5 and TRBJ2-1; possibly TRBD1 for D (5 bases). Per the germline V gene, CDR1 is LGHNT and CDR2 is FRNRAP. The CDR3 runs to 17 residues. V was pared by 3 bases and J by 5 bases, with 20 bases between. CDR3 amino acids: CASGFNFQGTPHNEQFF. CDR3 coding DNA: TGTGCTAGTGGTTTCAACTTCCAGGGTACCCCCCACAATGAGCAGTTCTTC.

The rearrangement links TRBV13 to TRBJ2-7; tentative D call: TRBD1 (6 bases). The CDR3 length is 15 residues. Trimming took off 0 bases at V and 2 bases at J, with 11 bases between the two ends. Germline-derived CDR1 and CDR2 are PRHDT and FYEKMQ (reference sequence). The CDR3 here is CASSLGRGGAYEQYF. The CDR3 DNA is TGTGCCAGCAGCTTAGGCCGTGGGGGCGCCTACGAGCAGTACTTC.

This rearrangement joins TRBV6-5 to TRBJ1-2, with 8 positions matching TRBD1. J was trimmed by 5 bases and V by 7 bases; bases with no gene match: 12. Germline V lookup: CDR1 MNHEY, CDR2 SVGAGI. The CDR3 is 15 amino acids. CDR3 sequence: CASTPYRGDSYGYTF. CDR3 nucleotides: TGTGCCAGCACCCCCTACAGGGGGGATTCGTATGGCTACACCTTC.

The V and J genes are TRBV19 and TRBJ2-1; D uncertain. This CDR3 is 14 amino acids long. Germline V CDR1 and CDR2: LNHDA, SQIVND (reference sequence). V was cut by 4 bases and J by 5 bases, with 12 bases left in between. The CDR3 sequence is CASSSRQTHNEQFF. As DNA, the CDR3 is TGTGCCAGTAGTAGCCGGCAAACCCACAATGAGCAGTTCTTC.

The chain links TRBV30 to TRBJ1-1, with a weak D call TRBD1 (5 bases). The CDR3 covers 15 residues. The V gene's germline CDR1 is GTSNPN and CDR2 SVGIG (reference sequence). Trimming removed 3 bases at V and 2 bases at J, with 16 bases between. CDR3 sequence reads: CAWSITGRRNTEAFF. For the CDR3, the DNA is TGTGCCTGGAGCATCACGGGACGGAGAAACACTGAAGCTTTCTTT.

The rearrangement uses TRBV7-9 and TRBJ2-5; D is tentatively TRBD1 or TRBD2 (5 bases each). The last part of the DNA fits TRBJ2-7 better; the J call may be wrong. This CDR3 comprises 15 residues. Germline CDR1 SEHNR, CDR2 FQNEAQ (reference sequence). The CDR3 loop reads CASSPLTGPRYEQYF. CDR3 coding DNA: TGTGCCAGCAGCCCCCTGACGGGACCCCGCTACGAGCAGTACTTC.

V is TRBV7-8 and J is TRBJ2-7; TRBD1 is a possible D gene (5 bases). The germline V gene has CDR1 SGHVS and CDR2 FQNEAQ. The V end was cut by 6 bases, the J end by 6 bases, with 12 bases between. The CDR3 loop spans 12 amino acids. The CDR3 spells CASRGPAPEQYF. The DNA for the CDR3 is TGTGCCAGCAGGGGGCCGGCCCCCGAGCAGTACTTC.

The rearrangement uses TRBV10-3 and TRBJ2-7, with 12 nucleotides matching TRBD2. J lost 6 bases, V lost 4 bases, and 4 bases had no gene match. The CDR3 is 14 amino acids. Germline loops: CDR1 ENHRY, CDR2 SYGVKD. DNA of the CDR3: TGTGCCATCAGTGCAACGGGACTAGCGGGCGAGCAGTACTTC. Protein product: CAISATGLAGEQYF.

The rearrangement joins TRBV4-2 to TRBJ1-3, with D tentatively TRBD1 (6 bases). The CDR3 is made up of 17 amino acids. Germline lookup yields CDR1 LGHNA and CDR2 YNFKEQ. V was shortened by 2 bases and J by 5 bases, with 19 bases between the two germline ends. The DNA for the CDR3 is TGTGCCAGCAGCCAACCCGCCTCTACAGGGTACAGAAACACCATATATTTT. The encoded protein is CASSQPASTGYRNTIYF.

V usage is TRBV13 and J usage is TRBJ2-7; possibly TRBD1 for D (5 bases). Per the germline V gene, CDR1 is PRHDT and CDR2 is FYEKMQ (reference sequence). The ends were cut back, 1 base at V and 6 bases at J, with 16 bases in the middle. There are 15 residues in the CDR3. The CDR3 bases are TGTGCCAGCAGCTTAGAGTCAGGGTACCTCCGCGAGCAGTACTTC. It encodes CASSLESGYLREQYF.

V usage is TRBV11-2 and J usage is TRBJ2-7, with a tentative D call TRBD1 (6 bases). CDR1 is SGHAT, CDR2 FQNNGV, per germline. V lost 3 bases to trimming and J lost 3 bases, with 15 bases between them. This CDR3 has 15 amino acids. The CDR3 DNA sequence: TGTGCCAGCAGCTTGGTACAACAGGGTTTCTACGAGCAGTACTTC. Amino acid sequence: CASSLVQQGFYEQYF.

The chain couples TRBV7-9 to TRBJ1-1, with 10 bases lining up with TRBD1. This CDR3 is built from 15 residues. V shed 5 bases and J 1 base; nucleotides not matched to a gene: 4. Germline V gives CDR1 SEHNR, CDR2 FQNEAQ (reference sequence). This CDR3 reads CASSLTGGENTEAFF. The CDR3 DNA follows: TGTGCCAGCAGCCTGACAGGGGGCGAGAACACTGAAGCTTTCTTT.